This record looks at one TCR beta chain sequence and its context. TCRdb reanalysed the RT-PCR reads using MiXCR and keeps one entry per CDR3 protein. The table lists roughly 880,000 distinct CDR3 sequences, 15% to 20% of them singletons. Germline V gene sequence: CDR1 SGHRS, CDR2 YFSETQ. Trimming cost V 1 base and J 4 bases, with 10 bases left between them. The CDR3 consists of 14 residues. The sample is drawn from a study of patients and donors after allogeneic stem cell transplantation. The chain couples TRBV5-1 to TRBJ2-3; D is perhaps TRBD1 (6 bases). Input material: blood, either unsorted or a sorted T cell fraction (not recorded which). The receptor's source is a human donor who was either an allogeneic HSCT recipient or a stem cell or donor lymphocyte infusion donor (not recorded which). It is not recorded whose cells these are; they may come from a transplant donor. In nucleotides, the CDR3 is TGCGCCAGCAGCTTGAACAGGGCCCCAGATACGCAGTATTTT. This encodes CASSLNRAPDTQYF.